Presented here are 20 T cell receptor beta chains from one specimen sequenced in a study of breast tumors, draining lymph nodes, adjacent tissues listed by TCRdb under 2016. The library was built by means of multiplex PCR. TCRdb names Illumina HiSeq 2000 as the instrument used. TCRdb redid the processing of the public reads, applying fastp at Q25 and MiXCR, and retained in-frame beta chains. When rows share a CDR3 protein, they turn into one entry using the most common DNA and genes. Within this sample are around 66,000 distinct CDR3 sequences, with less than 50% of them counted one time only. The ten top clones hold around 8% of the sample. The specimen sequenced was breast tumor tissue. The origin of the receptors is a female donor with breast cancer. Some clones in this sample may be carry-over from other donors' samples.

This clonotype was recorded once. A read error is possible here, since a much larger clone lies one base away. Because the CDR3's place on the DNA is in doubt, the DNA is left out and the CDR3 is given as listed by TCRdb. The chain uses TRBV11-1 and TRBJ2-1; the table's D call, TRBD1, was not checked against the DNA. In germline, CDR1 is SGHAT, CDR2 FQDESV (reference sequence). The CDR3 region is 13 residues in length, termini included. The CDR3 sequence is CASSFGSGTNSSF.

This clonotype appeared many times. The CDR3 DNA reads as TGTGCCAGCAGCCGATTTGGACGGGTGACTAGCGGGGTTCCTACGAAGCAGTACTTC. It translates to CASSRFGRVTSGVPTKQYF. This chain links TRBV2 with TRBJ2-7; TRBD2 matches at 11 bases. In germline, CDR1 is SNHLY, CDR2 FYNNEI. CDR3 size: 19 residues. The trim removed 6 bases at V and 8 bases at J, leaving 24 bases unmatched.

The chain couples TRBV5-4 to TRBJ2-7; D tentatively fits TRBD1 or TRBD2 (5 bases each). The CDR3 contains 14 residues. V was clipped by 3 bases and J by 0 bases, with 10 bases between them. Germline assignment: CDR1 SGHNT and CDR2 YYREEE (reference sequence). CDR3 coding DNA: TGTGCCAGCAGCTGGGGGACGACCTCCTACGAGCAGTACTTC. This translates into CASSWGTTSYEQYF.

Comment on this clonotype: The final CDR3 position lacks the conserved phenylalanine or tryptophan, pointing to a likely read error. The DNA is left out, because the CDR3 cannot be placed on it with certainty; the CDR3 is given as TCRdb lists it. The chain is built from TRBV12-3 or TRBV12-4 and TRBJ2-5. A total of 8 residues make up the CDR3, ends included. CDR3 protein: CASSLAGR.

The J gene is TRBJ1-3, the V gene TRBV10-3; D remains ambiguous. This CDR3 comprises 16 residues. Trimming shortened V by 3 bases and J by 0 bases, and 12 bases separated the two germline ends. CDR1 is ENHRY and CDR2 is SYGVKD in the germline V gene. This CDR3 is CAISDWTVLSGNTIYF. The CDR3 DNA reads as TGTGCCATCAGTGACTGGACGGTTCTCTCTGGAAACACCATATATTTT.

With respect to this clonotype: A read error may produce the germline difference seen at one junction end. V usage is TRBV5-4 and J usage is TRBJ2-1; 7 bases are shared with TRBD2. This CDR3 region has 15 residues. Germline loops: CDR1 SGHNT, CDR2 YYREEE (reference sequence). CDR3 amino acids: CAGSLGGPPYNEQFF. The CDR3 DNA is TGTGCCGGCAGCTTGGGAGGGCCTCCCTACAATGAGCAGTTCTTC.

The table lists this clonotype with many counts. Given a much more abundant clone one base away, this may be a read error. V is TRBV9 and J is TRBJ2-7, with D tentatively TRBD1 (6 bases). This CDR3 region has 14 residues. Germline CDR1 is SGDLS and CDR2 is YYNGEE. CDR3 in DNA: TGTGCCAGCAGCGTAGAGGTAGGGGGTGACGAGCAGTCCTTC. Encoded protein: CASSVEVGGDEQSF.

This clonotype showed up just a few times. The chain is built from TRBV19 and TRBJ1-1; 8 bases align to TRBD1. CDR1 and CDR2 (germline): LNHDA, SQIVND (reference sequence). The ends lost 3 bases at V and 4 bases at J; junction bases unmatched: 13. This CDR3 region has 17 residues. DNA for the CDR3: TGTGCCAGTAGTATGCAGGGACAGGTGGGATTTAGCACTGAAGCTTTCTTT. As protein: CASSMQGQVGFSTEAFF.

This clonotype was observed a handful of times. J is TRBJ1-1 and V is TRBV5-4; TRBD1 matches 7 bases. Germline-derived CDR1 and CDR2 are SGHNT and YYREEE (reference sequence). Unmatched junction bases numbered 2, after V lost 0 bases and J lost 3 bases. The CDR3 length is 14 residues. The CDR3 reads CASSLEGAYTEAFF. In DNA form, the CDR3 reads TGTGCCAGCAGCTTGGAGGGGGCATACACTGAAGCTTTCTTT.

This clonotype was recorded many times. The gene calls are TRBV6-1 and TRBJ1-2; D is possibly TRBD1 (5 bases). The CDR3 is 14 residues long. Looked up from germline, CDR1 is MNHNS and CDR2 is SASEGT. Trimming removed 1 base from V and 0 bases from J, with 6 bases in between. The CDR3 DNA follows: TGTGCCAGCAGTGAAGGGGGGGCTAACTATGGCTACACCTTC. Encoded protein: CASSEGGANYGYTF.

The CDR3 DNA sequence: TGTGCCAGCACCCCGTCCGGAGCTCGAAACACCATATATTTT. This encodes CASTPSGARNTIYF. The chain carries TRBV6-5 and TRBJ1-3, with D uncertain. The germline V and J ends were trimmed by 7 bases and 5 bases, with 15 bases remaining between them. Germline values: CDR1 MNHEY, CDR2 SVGAGI. This CDR3 is 14 amino acids long.

This clonotype was observed at least ten times. The J gene is TRBJ2-7, the V gene TRBV7-2; D gene uncertain. Germline V gene data show CDR1 as SGHTA and CDR2 as FQGNSA. The CDR3 loop spans 12 amino acids. V lost 4 bases to trimming and J lost 5 bases, with 9 bases between them. The CDR3 protein is CASSSTLNEQYF. For the CDR3, the DNA is TGTGCCAGCAGCTCGACCTTAAACGAGCAGTACTTC.

This clonotype has only a few counts. It may be a read error: a sequence one base away is much more abundant. The V call is TRBV14, the J call TRBJ2-7; TRBD1 matches 7 bases. CDR3 length: 14 residues. Germline CDR1 reads SGHDN; CDR2 reads FVKESK. The CDR3 DNA reads as TGTGCCAGCAGCCAAGGGGGGACAGCCTACGAGCAGTCCTTC. Protein sequence: CASSQGGTAYEQSF.

This clonotype has at least ten counts. The rearrangement uses TRBV20-1 and TRBJ2-2; TRBD2 agrees at 12 bases. There are 16 residues in the CDR3. Germline CDR1 DFQATT, CDR2 SNEGSKA (reference sequence). With 3 bases clipped from V and 5 bases from J, the junction kept 7 bases outside the gene matches. CDR3 loop: CSASPSGGAWTGELFF. The CDR3 DNA is TGCAGTGCTAGTCCTAGCGGGGGGGCCTGGACCGGGGAGCTGTTTTTT.

The chain has TRBV19 and TRBJ2-7; 12 bases are a match to TRBD2. V gave up 6 bases and J gave up 3 bases; unmatched junction bases: 18. The CDR3 is 19 amino acids. Germline V CDR1 and CDR2: LNHDA, SQIVND (reference sequence). DNA for the CDR3: TGTGCCAGTAGAGGCCGCGGGGGCCTCGGACTAGCGGGATTCTACGAGCAGTACTTC. Its protein product is CASRGRGGLGLAGFYEQYF.

This clonotype was detected many times. The chain combines TRBV6-7 with TRBJ2-7; D gene unclear. TRBV6-7 belongs to the ORF category, with a function that is uncertain. Trimming pared 4 bases from V and 0 bases from J, leaving 10 bases between. The CDR3 is 14 amino acids. The CDR3 loop is CASSLQLSSYEQYF. The CDR3 nucleotides are TGTGCCAGCAGTTTACAGCTAAGCTCCTACGAGCAGTACTTC.

Many counts were recorded for this clonotype. V is TRBV11-3 and J is TRBJ2-2; D is uncertain. Germline CDR1 and CDR2: SGHNT and YENEEA. Trimming took 2 bases from V and 2 from J, leaving 9 bases between them. This CDR3 is built from 15 residues. For the CDR3, the DNA is TGTGCCAGCAGCTTAATATACCATAACACCGGGGAGCTGTTTTTT. This codes for CASSLIYHNTGELFF.

This clonotype was observed at least ten times. V and J are TRBV29-1 and TRBJ2-7; 10 bases agree with TRBD1. This CDR3 is 11 amino acids long. Germline CDR1 reads SQVTM; CDR2 reads ANQGSEA. After removal of 7 bases from V and 9 bases from J, the junction contained 6 bases not matched to a gene. CDR3 DNA: TGCAGCGCCGCCGACAGGGGGCCGCAGTACTTC. Translating gives CSAADRGPQYF.

The chain joins TRBV7-9 to TRBJ1-5; 7 nucleotides align to TRBD1. V was clipped by 6 bases and J by 2 bases; unmatched bases: 10. CDR3 length: 16 residues. Germline V gene sequence: CDR1 SEHNR, CDR2 FQNEAQ (reference sequence). CDR3 DNA: TGTGCCAGCAGTATTACAGGGGTAGGGGGCAATCAGCCCCAGCATTTT. It is translated as CASSITGVGGNQPQHF. Looking up the rest from reference TRBV7-9 and TRBJ1-5 gives the full variable domain: DTGVSQNPRHKITKRGQNVTFRCDPISEHNRLYWYRQTLGQGPEFLTYFQNEAQLEKSRLLSDRFSAERPKGSFSTLEIQRTEQGDSAMYLCASSITGVGGNQPQHFGDGTRLSIL.

This clonotype was detected ten times or more. CDR3 DNA: TGCAGTGCTAGAGGCTTTTTGCGTGGTGGCGGGGAGCTGTTTTTT. This gives the protein CSARGFLRGGGELFF. The V gene is TRBV20-1, the J gene TRBJ2-2; D remains ambiguous. Germline CDR1 and CDR2: DFQATT and SNEGSKA (reference sequence). V lost 1 base and J lost 7, with 16 bases in between. There are 15 residues in the CDR3.